This T cell receptor beta chain was retrieved from a study of blood T cell repertoires in COVID-19. Per the germline V gene, CDR1 is SGHTA and CDR2 is FQGNSA. This CDR3 has 14 residues. V lost 2 bases and J lost 2, with 10 bases in between. Using immunoSEQ multiplex PCR, the repertoire was profiled, and TCRdb retains in-frame clones only, with some absent. There are about 250,000 clones in the sample; 65% to 90% occur only once, and around 1.7% lies in the top ten. The chain is built from TRBV7-2 and TRBJ2-7, with D perhaps TRBD1 (6 bases). The material sequenced was PBMCs or T cells enriched from blood (not recorded which). This TCR derives from a man aged 40-50 years who had recovered from COVID-19. The CDR3 loop reads CASSLKGVTYEQYF. In nucleotides, the CDR3 is TGTGCCAGCAGCTTAAAGGGGGTTACCTACGAGCAGTACTTC.